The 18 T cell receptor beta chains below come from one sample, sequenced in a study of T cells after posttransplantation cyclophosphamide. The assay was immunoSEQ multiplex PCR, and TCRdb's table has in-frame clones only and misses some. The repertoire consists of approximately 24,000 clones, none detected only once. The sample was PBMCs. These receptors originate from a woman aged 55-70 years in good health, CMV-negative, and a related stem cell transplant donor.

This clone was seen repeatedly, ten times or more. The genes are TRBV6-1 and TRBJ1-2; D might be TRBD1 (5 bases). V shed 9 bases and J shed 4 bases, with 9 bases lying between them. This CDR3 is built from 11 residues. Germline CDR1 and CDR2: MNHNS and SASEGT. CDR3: CASTQGYGYTF. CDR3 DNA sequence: TGTGCCAGTACCCAGGGCTATGGCTACACCTTC.

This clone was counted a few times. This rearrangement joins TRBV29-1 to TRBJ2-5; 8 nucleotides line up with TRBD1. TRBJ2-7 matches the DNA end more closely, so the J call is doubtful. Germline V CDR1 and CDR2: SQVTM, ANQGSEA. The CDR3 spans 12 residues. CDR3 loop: CSVARQGYEQYF. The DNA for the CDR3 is TGCAGCGTTGCGCGACAGGGGTACGAGCAGTACTTC.

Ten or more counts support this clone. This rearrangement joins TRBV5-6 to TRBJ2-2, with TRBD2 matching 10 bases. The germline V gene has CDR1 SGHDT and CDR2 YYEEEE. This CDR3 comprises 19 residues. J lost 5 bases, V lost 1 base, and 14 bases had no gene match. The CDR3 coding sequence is TGTGCCAGCAGCTTGAGGCCCTTCCTAGCGGGAGAGGATACCGGGGAGCTGTTTTTT. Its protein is CASSLRPFLAGEDTGELFF.

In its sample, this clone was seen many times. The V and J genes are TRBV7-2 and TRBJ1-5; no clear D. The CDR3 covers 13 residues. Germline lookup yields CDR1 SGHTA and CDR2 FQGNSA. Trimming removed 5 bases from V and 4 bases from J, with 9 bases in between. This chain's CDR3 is CASSRERNQPQHF. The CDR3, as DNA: TGTGCCAGCAGCCGAGAGAGAAATCAGCCCCAGCATTTT.

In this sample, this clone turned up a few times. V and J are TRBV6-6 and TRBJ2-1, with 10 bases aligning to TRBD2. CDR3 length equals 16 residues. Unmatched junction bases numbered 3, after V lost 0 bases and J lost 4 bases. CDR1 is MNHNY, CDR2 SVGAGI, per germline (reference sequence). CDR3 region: CASSYSLAGVYNEQFF. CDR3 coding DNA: TGTGCCAGCAGTTACTCGCTAGCGGGAGTATACAATGAGCAGTTCTTC.

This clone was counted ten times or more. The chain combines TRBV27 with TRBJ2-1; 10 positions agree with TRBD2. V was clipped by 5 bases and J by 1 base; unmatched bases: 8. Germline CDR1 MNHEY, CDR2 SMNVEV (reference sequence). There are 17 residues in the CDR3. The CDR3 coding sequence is TGTGCCAGCAGTAGTATTCTAGCGGGGGCTTCCTACAATGAGCAGTTCTTC. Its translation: CASSSILAGASYNEQFF.

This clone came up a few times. CDR3 DNA: TGTGCCAGCAGCTTTACCGGGATAGTGGCTGAAGCTTTCTTT. Its protein product is CASSFTGIVAEAFF. The chain combines TRBV7-9 with TRBJ1-1; D is undetermined. The CDR3 is 14 residues long. Trimming took off 3 bases at V and 6 bases at J, with 14 bases between the two ends. Germline V gene data show CDR1 as SEHNR and CDR2 as FQNEAQ (reference sequence).

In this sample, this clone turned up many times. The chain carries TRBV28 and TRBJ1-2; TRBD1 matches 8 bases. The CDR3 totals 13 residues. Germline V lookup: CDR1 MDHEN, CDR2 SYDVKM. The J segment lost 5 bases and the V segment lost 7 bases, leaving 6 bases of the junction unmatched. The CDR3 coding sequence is TGTGCCAGCAATACAGGGGGTGAATATGGCTACACCTTC. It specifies CASNTGGEYGYTF.

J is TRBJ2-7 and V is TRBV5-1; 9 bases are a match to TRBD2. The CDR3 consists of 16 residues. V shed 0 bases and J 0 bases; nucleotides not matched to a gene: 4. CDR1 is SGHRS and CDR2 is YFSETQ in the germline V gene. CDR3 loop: CASSLEGSGSSYEQYF. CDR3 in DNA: TGCGCCAGCAGCTTGGAGGGTAGCGGGAGCTCCTACGAGCAGTACTTC.

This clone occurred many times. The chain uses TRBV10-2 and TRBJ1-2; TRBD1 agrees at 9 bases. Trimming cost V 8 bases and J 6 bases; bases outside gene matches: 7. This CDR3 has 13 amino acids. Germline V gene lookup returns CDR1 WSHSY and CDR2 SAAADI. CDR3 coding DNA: TGCGCCAGCGGATACAGGGGGCCGAATGGCTACACCTTC. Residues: CASGYRGPNGYTF.

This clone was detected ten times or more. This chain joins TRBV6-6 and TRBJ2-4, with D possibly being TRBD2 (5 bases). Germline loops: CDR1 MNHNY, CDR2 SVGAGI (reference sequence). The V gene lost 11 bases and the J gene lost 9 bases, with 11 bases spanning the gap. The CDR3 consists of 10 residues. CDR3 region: CASRGAIQYF. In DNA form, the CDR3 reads TGTGCCTCTCGGGGTGCCATTCAGTACTTC.

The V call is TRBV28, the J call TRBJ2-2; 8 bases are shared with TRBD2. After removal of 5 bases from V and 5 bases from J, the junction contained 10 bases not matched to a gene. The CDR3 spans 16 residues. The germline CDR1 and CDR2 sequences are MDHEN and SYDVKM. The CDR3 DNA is TGTGCCAGCAGTCCGACCAGCGGGGGCCGGACCGGGGAGCTGTTTTTT. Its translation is CASSPTSGGRTGELFF.

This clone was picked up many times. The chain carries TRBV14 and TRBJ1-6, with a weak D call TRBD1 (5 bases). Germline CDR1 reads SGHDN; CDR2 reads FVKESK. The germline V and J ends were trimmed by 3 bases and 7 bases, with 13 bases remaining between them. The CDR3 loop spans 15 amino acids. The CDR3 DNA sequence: TGTGCCAGCAGCCATCTTCGCCAGGGAAATTCACCCCTCCACTTT. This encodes CASSHLRQGNSPLHF.

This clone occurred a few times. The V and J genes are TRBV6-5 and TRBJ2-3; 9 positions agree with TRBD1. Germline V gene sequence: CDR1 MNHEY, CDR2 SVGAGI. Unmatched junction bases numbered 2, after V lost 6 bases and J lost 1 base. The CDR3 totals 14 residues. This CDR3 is CASSRDRGTDTQYF. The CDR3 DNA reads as TGTGCCAGCAGCCGGGACAGGGGCACAGATACGCAGTATTTT.

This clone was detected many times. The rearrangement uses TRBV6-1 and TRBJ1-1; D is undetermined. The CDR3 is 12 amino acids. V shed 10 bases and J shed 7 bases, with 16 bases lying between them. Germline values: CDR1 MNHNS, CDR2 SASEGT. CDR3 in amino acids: CATLAVLGEAFF. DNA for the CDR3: TGTGCCACCCTAGCGGTGCTGGGTGAAGCTTTCTTT.

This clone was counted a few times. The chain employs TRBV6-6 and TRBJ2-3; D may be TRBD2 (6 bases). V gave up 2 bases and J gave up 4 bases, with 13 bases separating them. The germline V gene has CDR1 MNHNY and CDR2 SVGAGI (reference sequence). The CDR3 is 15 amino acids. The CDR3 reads CASSYLLAPPDTQYF. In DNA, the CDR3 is TGTGCCAGCAGTTACCTACTAGCCCCCCCAGATACGCAGTATTTT.

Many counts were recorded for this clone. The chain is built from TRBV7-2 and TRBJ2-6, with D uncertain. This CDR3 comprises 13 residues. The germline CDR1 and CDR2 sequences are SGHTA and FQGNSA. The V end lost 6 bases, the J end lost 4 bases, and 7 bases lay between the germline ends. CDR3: CASRPGGANVLTF. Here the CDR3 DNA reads TGTGCCAGCAGGCCAGGAGGGGCCAACGTCCTGACTTTC.

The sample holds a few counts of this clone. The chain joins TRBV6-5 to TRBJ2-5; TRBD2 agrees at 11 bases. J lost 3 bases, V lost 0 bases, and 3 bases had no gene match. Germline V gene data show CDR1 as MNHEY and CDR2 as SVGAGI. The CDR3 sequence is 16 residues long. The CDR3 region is CASSYSGGLAEETQYF. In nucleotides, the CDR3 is TGTGCCAGCAGTTACTCTGGGGGACTAGCGGAAGAGACCCAGTACTTC.